These T cell receptor beta chains were read from a single sample in a study of cytomegalovirus exposure and HLA in healthy donors. Method: immunoSEQ multiplex PCR; TCRdb's copy keeps in-frame clones and lacks some. The table records roughly 130,000 clones, about 73% of them present only once. The material sequenced was PBMCs. The receptors here all came from a human donor in good health. Each CDR3 is given with its conserved first and last residue. Fields, in order: CDR3 protein, V gene, J gene.

CASSARTPTGGFKMNTEAFF,TRBV2,TRBJ1-1
CASSVVAGGRETQYF,TRBV7-9,TRBJ2-5
CASSGTSGINEQYF,TRBV6-4,TRBJ2-7
CASRRERSGELFF,TRBV28,TRBJ2-2
CASSGGALRSGNTIYF,TRBV25-1,TRBJ1-3
CASGRDNEAFF,TRBV12-5,TRBJ1-1
CASSLDTYREQYF,TRBV28,TRBJ2-7
CASSLSRAGAQAAFF,TRBV19,TRBJ1-1
CSVPGLYNEQFF,TRBV29-1,TRBJ2-1
CASSLRDTQYF,TRBV5-6,TRBJ2-3
CASTENRDSSQPQHF,TRBV6-1,TRBJ1-5
CASSVGTSGRGSYEQYF,TRBV9,TRBJ2-7
CASSHTSGRANEQFF,TRBV4-3,TRBJ2-1
CASAYWTGGNTEAFF,TRBV18,TRBJ1-1
CASSSRLAGGHNEQFF,TRBV7-2,TRBJ2-1
CASSLVRTGKETQYF,TRBV7-2,TRBJ2-5
CASSFGGLAGGPYKQFF,TRBV11-3,TRBJ2-1
CASSLGQYYNEQFF,TRBV5-1,TRBJ2-1
CASSSDSYNEQFF,TRBV7-2,TRBJ2-1
CASSQVLAENTEAFF,TRBV4-2,TRBJ1-1
CASSPGQALSGNTIYF,TRBV18,TRBJ1-3
CASSFLGAPNTGELFF,TRBV5-1,TRBJ2-2
CASSPDRAYGYTF,TRBV6-5,TRBJ1-2
CASRDQGRKDGYTF,TRBV5-1,TRBJ1-2
CASSPAGMNTEAFF,TRBV18,TRBJ1-1
CASSPRTSGSRSGELFF,TRBV2,TRBJ2-2
CASSLGQGDYQPQHF,TRBV5-1,TRBJ1-5
CASSLSAGTTLGQYF,TRBV27,TRBJ2-7
CASSHGGTGNEQYF,TRBV19,TRBJ2-7
CASSMTGRDTQYF,TRBV19,TRBJ2-3
CASSLFPGGAGIKETQYF,TRBV5-4,TRBJ2-5
CASRRGGAASNEQFF,TRBV10-1,TRBJ2-1
CASTRTRADLNEKLFF,TRBV5-1,TRBJ1-4
CASSVGPGLVGEQYF,TRBV9,TRBJ2-7
CASSQGSSTGLSNQPQHF,TRBV23-1,TRBJ1-5
CASRPSTRFSGEQCF,TRBV27,TRBJ2-7
CASSQGFPGGNEKLFF,TRBV4-3,TRBJ1-4
CAIRDRYRSYEQYF,TRBV10-3,TRBJ2-7
CASSPSPPSNTGELFF,TRBV2,TRBJ2-2
CASSLAGGHNEQFF,TRBV7-3,TRBJ2-1
CASSQGDSFLPNTEAFF,TRBV4-1,TRBJ1-1
CASRAGGVGTGELFF,TRBV2,TRBJ2-2
CASSFGQGRNIQYF,TRBV9,TRBJ2-4
CASQGSMNTGELFF,TRBV9,TRBJ2-2
CASSLGGAGYGYTF,TRBV28,TRBJ1-2
CASSLEGGNYGYTF,TRBV5-4,TRBJ1-2
CASSVGTGVGTQYF,TRBV2,TRBJ2-5
CASSGDSYTGELFF,TRBV7-3,TRBJ2-2
CASSLAANYGYTF,TRBV28,TRBJ1-2
CASSLREHGYTF,TRBV6-6,TRBJ1-2
CASRLRDFSSDTQYF,TRBV7-2,TRBJ2-3
CASTPPSTNEKLFF,TRBV11-3,TRBJ1-4